Many counts were recorded for the clone carrying this TCR beta chain. This sample stems from a study of regulatory T cells in long-lasting Graves disease. Turning to the study itself: Over 5 years of antithyroid drugs with positive TSH receptor antibodies was taken to mean persistent Graves' disease.

Through Arm-PCR of CDR3 regions and iRepertoire HTBI primers, TCR beta libraries were built. TCRdb itself ran the multiplex PCR reads through MiXCR, one entry per CDR3 protein. The sample comprises around 400,000 distinct CDR3 sequences, around 23% of which are singletons, and about 13% rests with the top ten. Time point described: persistent/refractory GD, antithyroid drugs over 5 years with positive TRAb. Generation of the TCR library employed RNA extracted from PBMCs. An endocrinology unit in Xi'an, China, supplied the patients. The source of this sequence is a female donor with Graves disease. The specimen was peripheral blood mononuclear cells (PBMCs), collected when the disease was refractory, from a patient treated with antithyroid drugs.

The CDR3 sequence is CASSLGGQGAREQYF. The CDR3 nucleotides are TGTGCCAGCAGCTTAGGTGGACAGGGGGCAAGGGAGCAGTACTTC. The J gene is TRBJ2-7, the V gene TRBV28, with TRBD1 matching over 11 bases. The germline V gene encodes CDR1 MDHEN and CDR2 SYDVKM. V dropped 6 bases and J dropped 7; count of bases not matched to a gene: 11. The CDR3 is 15 amino acids.